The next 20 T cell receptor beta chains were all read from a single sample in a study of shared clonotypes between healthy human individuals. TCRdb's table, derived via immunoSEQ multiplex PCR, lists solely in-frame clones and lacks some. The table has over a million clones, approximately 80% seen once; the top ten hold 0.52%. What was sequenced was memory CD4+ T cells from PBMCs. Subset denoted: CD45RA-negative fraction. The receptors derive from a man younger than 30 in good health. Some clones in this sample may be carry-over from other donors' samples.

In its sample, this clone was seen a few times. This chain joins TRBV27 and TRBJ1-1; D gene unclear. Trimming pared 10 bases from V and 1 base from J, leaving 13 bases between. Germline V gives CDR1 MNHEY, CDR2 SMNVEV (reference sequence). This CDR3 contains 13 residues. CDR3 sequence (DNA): TGTGCCACCCAAGGGCAGCAGAACACTGAAGCTTTCTTT. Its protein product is CATQGQQNTEAFF.

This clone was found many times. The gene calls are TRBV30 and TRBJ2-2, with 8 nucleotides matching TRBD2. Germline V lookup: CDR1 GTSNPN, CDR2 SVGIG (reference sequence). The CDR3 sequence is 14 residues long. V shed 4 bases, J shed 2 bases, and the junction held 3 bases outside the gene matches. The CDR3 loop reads CAWTGLANTGELFF. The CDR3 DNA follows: TGTGCCTGGACAGGACTAGCTAACACCGGGGAGCTGTTTTTT.

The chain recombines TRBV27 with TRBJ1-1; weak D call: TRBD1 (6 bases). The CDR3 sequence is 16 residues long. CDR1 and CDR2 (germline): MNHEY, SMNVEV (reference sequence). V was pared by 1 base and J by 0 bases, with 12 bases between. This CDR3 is CASSLLQGLMNTEAFF. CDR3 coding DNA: TGTGCCAGCAGTTTATTACAGGGCCTGATGAACACTGAAGCTTTCTTT.

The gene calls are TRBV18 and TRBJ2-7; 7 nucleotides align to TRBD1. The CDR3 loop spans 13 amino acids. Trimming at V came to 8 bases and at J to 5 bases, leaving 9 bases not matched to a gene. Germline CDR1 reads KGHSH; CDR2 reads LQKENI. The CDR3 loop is CASAEGARDEQYF. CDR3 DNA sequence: TGTGCCAGCGCTGAGGGGGCGCGGGACGAGCAGTACTTC.

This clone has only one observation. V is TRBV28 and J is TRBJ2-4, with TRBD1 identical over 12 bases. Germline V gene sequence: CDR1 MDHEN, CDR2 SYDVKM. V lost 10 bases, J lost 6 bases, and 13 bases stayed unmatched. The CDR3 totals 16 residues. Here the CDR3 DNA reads TGTGCCACCACCCGGGAGCCGGGACAGGGGGCAAACATTCAGTACTTC. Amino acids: CATTREPGQGANIQYF.

Written as DNA, the CDR3 is TGTGCCAGCAGTTCACAGGGATCTGGCTACACCTTC. It encodes CASSSQGSGYTF. The chain combines TRBV28 with TRBJ1-2; perhaps TRBD1 as D (6 bases). This CDR3 region has 12 residues. V gave up 4 bases and J gave up 7 bases, with 10 bases separating them. Germline V gene data show CDR1 as MDHEN and CDR2 as SYDVKM.

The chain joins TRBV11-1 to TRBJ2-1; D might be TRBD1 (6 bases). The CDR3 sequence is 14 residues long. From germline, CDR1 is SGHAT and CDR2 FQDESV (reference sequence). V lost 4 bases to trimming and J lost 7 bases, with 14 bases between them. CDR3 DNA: TGTGCCAGCAGCTCGAGGGGGTTGGGAAATGAGCAGTTCTTC. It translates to CASSSRGLGNEQFF.

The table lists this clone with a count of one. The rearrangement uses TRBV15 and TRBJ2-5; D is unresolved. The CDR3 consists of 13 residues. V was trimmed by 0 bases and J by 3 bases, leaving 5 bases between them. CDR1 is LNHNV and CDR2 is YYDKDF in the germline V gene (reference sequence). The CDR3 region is CATSRDEKETQYF. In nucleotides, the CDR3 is TGTGCCACCAGCAGAGACGAAAAAGAGACCCAGTACTTC. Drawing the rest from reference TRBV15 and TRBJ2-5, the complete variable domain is DAMVIQNPRYQVTQFGKPVTLSCSQTLNHNVMYWYQQKSSQAPKLLFHYYDKDFNNEADTPDNFQSRRPNTSFCFLDIRSPGLGDTAMYLCATSRDEKETQYFGPGTRLLVL.

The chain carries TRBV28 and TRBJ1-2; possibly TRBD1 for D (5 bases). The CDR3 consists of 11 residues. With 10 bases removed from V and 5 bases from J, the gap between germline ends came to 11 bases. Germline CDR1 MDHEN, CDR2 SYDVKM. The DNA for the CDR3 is TGTGCCACCTCAGGGACGTATGGCTACACCTTC. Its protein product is CATSGTYGYTF.

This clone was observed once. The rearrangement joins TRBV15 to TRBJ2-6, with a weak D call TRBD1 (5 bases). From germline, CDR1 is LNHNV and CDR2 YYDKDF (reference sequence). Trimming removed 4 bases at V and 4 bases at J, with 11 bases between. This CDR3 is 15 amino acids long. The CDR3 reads CATSTGAPGANVLTF. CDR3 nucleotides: TGTGCCACCAGCACTGGGGCGCCCGGGGCCAACGTCCTGACTTTC.

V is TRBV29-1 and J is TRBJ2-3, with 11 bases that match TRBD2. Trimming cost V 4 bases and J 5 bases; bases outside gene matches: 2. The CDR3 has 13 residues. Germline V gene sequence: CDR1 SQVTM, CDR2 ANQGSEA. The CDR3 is CSVGLAGRDTQYF. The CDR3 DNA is TGCAGCGTTGGACTAGCGGGAAGAGATACGCAGTATTTT.

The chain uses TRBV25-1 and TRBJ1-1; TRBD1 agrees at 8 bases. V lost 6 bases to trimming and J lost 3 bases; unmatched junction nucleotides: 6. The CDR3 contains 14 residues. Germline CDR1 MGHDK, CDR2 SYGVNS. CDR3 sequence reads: CASSPGGLDTEAFF. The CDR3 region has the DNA TGTGCCAGCAGCCCAGGGGGCTTAGACACTGAAGCTTTCTTT.

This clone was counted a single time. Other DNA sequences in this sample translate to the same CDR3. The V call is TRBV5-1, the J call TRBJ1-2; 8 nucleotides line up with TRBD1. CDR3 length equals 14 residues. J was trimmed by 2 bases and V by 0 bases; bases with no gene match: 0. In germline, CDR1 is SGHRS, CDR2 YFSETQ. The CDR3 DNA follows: TGCGCCAGCAGCTTGGACAGGGGGAACTATGGCTACACCTTC. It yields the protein CASSLDRGNYGYTF.

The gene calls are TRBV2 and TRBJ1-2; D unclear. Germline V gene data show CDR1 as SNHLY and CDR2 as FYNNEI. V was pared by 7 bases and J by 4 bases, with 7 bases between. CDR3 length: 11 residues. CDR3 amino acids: CASTPAYGYTF. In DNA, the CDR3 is TGTGCCAGCACTCCAGCCTATGGCTACACCTTC.

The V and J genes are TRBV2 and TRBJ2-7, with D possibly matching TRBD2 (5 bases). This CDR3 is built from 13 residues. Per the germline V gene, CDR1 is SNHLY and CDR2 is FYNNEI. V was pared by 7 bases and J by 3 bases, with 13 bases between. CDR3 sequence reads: CASTIPGFYEQYF. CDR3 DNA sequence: TGTGCCAGCACTATCCCGGGATTCTACGAGCAGTACTTC.

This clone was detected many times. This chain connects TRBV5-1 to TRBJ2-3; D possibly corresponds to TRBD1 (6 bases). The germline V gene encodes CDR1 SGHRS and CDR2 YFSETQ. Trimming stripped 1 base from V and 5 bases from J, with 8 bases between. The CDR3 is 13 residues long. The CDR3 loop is CASSLTGLDTQYF. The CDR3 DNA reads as TGCGCCAGCAGCTTGACAGGGTTAGATACGCAGTATTTT.

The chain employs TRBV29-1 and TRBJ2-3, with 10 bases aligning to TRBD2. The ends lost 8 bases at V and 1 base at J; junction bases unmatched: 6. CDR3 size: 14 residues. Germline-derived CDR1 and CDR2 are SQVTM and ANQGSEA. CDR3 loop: CSSILAGGTDTQYF. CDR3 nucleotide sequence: TGCAGCTCGATTCTAGCGGGAGGCACAGATACGCAGTATTTT.

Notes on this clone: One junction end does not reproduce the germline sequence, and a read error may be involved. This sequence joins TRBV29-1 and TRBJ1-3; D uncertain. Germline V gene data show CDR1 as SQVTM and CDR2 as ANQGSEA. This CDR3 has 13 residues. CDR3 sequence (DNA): TGCAGCGGTGGTAGGGCAGACGGAAGCACCATACATTTT. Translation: CSGGRADGSTIHF.

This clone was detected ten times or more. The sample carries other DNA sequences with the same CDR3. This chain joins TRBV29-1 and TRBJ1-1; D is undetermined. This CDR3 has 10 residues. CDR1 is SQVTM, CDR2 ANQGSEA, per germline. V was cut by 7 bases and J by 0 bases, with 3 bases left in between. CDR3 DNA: TGCAGCGGGTTGAACACTGAAGCTTTCTTT. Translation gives CSGLNTEAFF. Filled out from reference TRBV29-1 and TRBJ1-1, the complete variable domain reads SAVISQKPSRDICQRGTSLTIQCQVDSQVTMMFWYRQQPGQSLTLIATANQGSEATYESGFVIDKFPISRPNLTFSTLTVSNMSPEDSSIYLCSGLNTEAFFGQGTRLTVV.

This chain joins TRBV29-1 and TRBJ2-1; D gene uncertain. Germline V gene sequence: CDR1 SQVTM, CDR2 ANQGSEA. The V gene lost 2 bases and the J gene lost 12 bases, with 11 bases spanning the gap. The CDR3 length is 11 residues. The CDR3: CSVEHGERQFF. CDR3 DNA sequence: TGCAGCGTTGAACACGGCGAGCGGCAGTTCTTC.